A single sample gave rise to the 27 T cell receptor beta chains below, sequenced in a study of shared clonotypes between healthy human individuals. CD45RO-negative, CCR7-selected cells formed the naive CD8 fraction, which excluded terminally differentiated effector memory CD45RA+ cells. Profiling relied on immunoSEQ multiplex PCR, and the TCRdb table lists in-frame clones only, not all of them. The sample lists 1.5 million to 2.5 million clones; about 95% were seen once. The specimen sequenced was naive CD8+ T cells sorted from blood. All receptors derive from a man aged 18 to 30 in good health.

This sequence joins TRBV27 and TRBJ2-7; 8 bases match TRBD2. This CDR3 has 18 residues. Trimming took 2 bases from V and 4 from J; bases not matched to a gene: 16. Germline assignment: CDR1 MNHEY and CDR2 SMNVEV (reference sequence). The CDR3 coding sequence is TGTGCCAGCAGTTTAAAAGGGCCTACCGGGACTAGTCAATACGAGCAGTACTTC. This sequence encodes CASSLKGPTGTSQYEQYF.

The chain employs TRBV11-3 and TRBJ2-1, with 9 bases aligning to TRBD2. Germline V CDR1 and CDR2: SGHNT, YENEEA. The ends lost 0 bases at V and 6 bases at J; junction bases unmatched: 3. This CDR3 spans 15 amino acids. Here the CDR3 reads CASSLDSGSANEQFF. CDR3 bases: TGTGCCAGCAGCTTAGATAGCGGGAGTGCCAATGAGCAGTTCTTC.

The chain employs TRBV30 and TRBJ1-2; TRBD1 is a possible D gene (5 bases). The CDR3 sequence is 14 residues long. Trimming pared 2 bases from V and 4 bases from J, leaving 14 bases between. CDR1 and CDR2 from the germline V gene are GTSNPN and SVGIG (reference sequence). The CDR3, as DNA: TGTGCCTGGAGTATCGACTTCGGGGGCTATGGCTACACCTTC. Translation: CAWSIDFGGYGYTF.

This clone has a single count. The chain combines TRBV11-2 with TRBJ2-1; no reliable D call. The V end lost 2 bases, the J end lost 7 bases, and 9 bases lay between the germline ends. The CDR3 extends over 13 amino acids. CDR1 is SGHAT and CDR2 is FQNNGV in the germline V gene. The CDR3, as DNA: TGTGCCAGCAGCTTATTCCACTTAAATGAGCAGTTCTTC. As protein: CASSLFHLNEQFF.

The chain employs TRBV5-6 and TRBJ1-3, with a weak D call TRBD1 (6 bases). Germline CDR1 SGHDT, CDR2 YYEEEE. The CDR3 has 12 residues. Trimming removed 2 bases from V and 10 bases from J, with 10 bases in between. CDR3 nucleotides: TGTGCCAGCAGCTTACAGGGTTTGACCATATATTTT. It translates to CASSLQGLTIYF.

A word on this clone: Other DNA sequences of this sample code for an identical CDR3. V usage is TRBV4-3 and J usage is TRBJ2-1; no reliable D call. Germline-derived CDR1 and CDR2 are LGHNA and YSLEER. This CDR3 contains 12 residues. The V end was cut by 1 base, the J end by 2 bases, with 0 bases between. The CDR3 bases are TGCGCCAGCAGCCAAGCCTACAATGAGCAGTTCTTC. It yields the protein CASSQAYNEQFF.

The V and J genes are TRBV7-9 and TRBJ2-1; D is perhaps TRBD2 (6 bases). CDR3 length: 16 amino acids. CDR1 is SEHNR, CDR2 FQNEAQ, per germline (reference sequence). V dropped 2 bases and J dropped 5 bases, with 16 bases sitting between them. The CDR3 is CASSLLPGEGNNEQFF. The CDR3, as DNA: TGTGCCAGCAGCTTACTCCCGGGAGAGGGGAACAATGAGCAGTTCTTC.

The V gene is TRBV7-9, the J gene TRBJ2-6; 7 positions match TRBD1. Per germline, CDR1 SEHNR and CDR2 FQNEAQ (reference sequence). The junction had 15 bases not matched to a gene; V was cut back by 6 bases and J by 7 bases. The CDR3 covers 17 residues. The CDR3 DNA reads as TGTGCCAGCAGTAACCCCGAAAAGACAGGGAAAGCCAACGTCCTGACTTTC. The encoded protein is CASSNPEKTGKANVLTF.

The V call is TRBV7-3, the J call TRBJ2-1; a possible D gene is TRBD2 (7 bases). From germline, CDR1 is SGHTA and CDR2 FQGTGA. With 1 base removed from V and 5 bases from J, the gap between germline ends came to 9 bases. This CDR3 is 14 amino acids long. CDR3 bases: TGTGCCAGCAGCTTAAGCGGGGGCAACAATGAGCAGTTCTTC. Translated: CASSLSGGNNEQFF.

The V gene is TRBV27, the J gene TRBJ1-6; weak D call: TRBD1 (6 bases). The V gene lost 4 bases and the J gene lost 8 bases, with 12 bases spanning the gap. Germline loops: CDR1 MNHEY, CDR2 SMNVEV (reference sequence). This CDR3 spans 14 amino acids. Written as DNA, the CDR3 is TGTGCCAGCAGTTCGGGGGACATGGATTCACCCCTCCACTTT. Residues: CASSSGDMDSPLHF.

The rearrangement joins TRBV6-5 to TRBJ2-1; 7 bases map to TRBD2. This CDR3 region has 15 residues. Germline-derived CDR1 and CDR2 are MNHEY and SVGAGI. Germline trimming cut 5 bases from V and 0 bases from J; bases unmatched to any gene: 4. CDR3 sequence reads: CASSTSDSSYNEQFF. As DNA, the CDR3 is TGTGCCAGCAGTACTAGCGATAGCTCCTACAATGAGCAGTTCTTC.

The rearrangement links TRBV19 to TRBJ2-3, with D perhaps matching TRBD1 or TRBD2 (5 bases each). Germline V lookup: CDR1 LNHDA, CDR2 SQIVND (reference sequence). The CDR3 consists of 15 residues. Trimming removed 7 bases at V and 4 bases at J, with 18 bases between. This CDR3 reads CASNIVWGSADTQYF. DNA for the CDR3: TGTGCCAGTAATATCGTCTGGGGGAGTGCAGATACGCAGTATTTT.

CDR3 sequence: CASSIVSRNEQFF. The DNA of the CDR3 is TGTGCCAGTAGTATAGTTTCGAGAAATGAGCAGTTCTTC. This sequence joins TRBV19 and TRBJ2-1; no definite D call. The germline gives CDR1 LNHDA, CDR2 SQIVND (reference sequence). V lost 1 base and J 7 bases, leaving 8 bases between the germline ends. CDR3 length: 13 amino acids.

This chain connects TRBV27 to TRBJ2-3; 10 bases map to TRBD2. This CDR3 spans 17 amino acids. Germline CDR1 MNHEY, CDR2 SMNVEV (reference sequence). With 3 bases clipped from V and 5 bases from J, the junction kept 11 bases outside the gene matches. The CDR3 reads CASSLSWSGGVGDTQYF. CDR3 bases: TGTGCCAGCAGTTTGAGTTGGAGCGGGGGGGTGGGAGATACGCAGTATTTT.

The chain joins TRBV7-9 to TRBJ2-7; TRBD2 matches 11 bases. The J segment lost 4 bases and the V segment lost 5 bases, leaving 10 bases of the junction unmatched. CDR3 length: 16 amino acids. Germline-derived CDR1 and CDR2 are SEHNR and FQNEAQ (reference sequence). This chain's CDR3 is CASSQDSGGDLYEQYF. The DNA of the CDR3 is TGTGCCAGCAGCCAAGATAGCGGGGGGGATCTATACGAGCAGTACTTC.

This rearrangement joins TRBV6-5 to TRBJ2-5; D is unresolved. The CDR3 is made up of 14 amino acids. CDR1 is MNHEY and CDR2 is SVGAGI in the germline V gene. Trimming cost V 2 bases and J 3 bases, with 10 bases left between them. CDR3 DNA: TGTGCCAGCAGTTACATCGGAGATAAAGAGACCCAGTACTTC. Its translation: CASSYIGDKETQYF.

This chain connects TRBV19 to TRBJ1-4; TRBD1 is a possible D gene (5 bases). The V end lost 3 bases, the J end lost 8 bases, and 13 bases lay between the germline ends. CDR1 LNHDA and CDR2 SQIVND come from the germline V gene (reference sequence). The CDR3 runs 14 residues. Here the CDR3 DNA reads TGTGCCAGTAGTATGACGGGGGACCGCGAAAAACTGTTTTTT. Amino acids: CASSMTGDREKLFF.

The rearrangement links TRBV19 to TRBJ2-7, with D perhaps matching TRBD1 (6 bases). CDR1 is LNHDA and CDR2 is SQIVND in the germline V gene (reference sequence). Trimming stripped 5 bases from V and 6 bases from J, with 17 bases between. The CDR3 spans 14 residues. CDR3 DNA sequence: TGTGCCAGTAGTCTGGCCAGCACACAGGGCGAGCAGTACTTC. This translates into CASSLASTQGEQYF.

This clone was seen once. CDR3 DNA sequence: TGTGCCTGGAGCGAAGAGGGGGGGGCCTACGAGCAGTACTTC. Translation: CAWSEEGGAYEQYF. The chain carries TRBV30 and TRBJ2-7; D possibly corresponds to TRBD2 (7 bases). CDR3 length: 14 amino acids. The germline V gene encodes CDR1 GTSNPN and CDR2 SVGIG (reference sequence). The ends were cut back, 3 bases at V and 2 bases at J, with 14 bases in the middle.

The V call is TRBV6-1, the J call TRBJ2-1; D may match TRBD1 or TRBD2 (6 bases each). The CDR3 is 15 amino acids. Germline-derived CDR1 and CDR2 are MNHNS and SASEGT. Trimming left V 5 bases short and J 8 bases short, with 19 bases between. The CDR3 region is CASSPPSGASDEQFF. The DNA for the CDR3 is TGTGCCAGCAGTCCCCCCTCGGGGGCCTCCGATGAGCAGTTCTTC.

The J gene is TRBJ2-1, the V gene TRBV27; no reliable D call. V lost 2 bases and J 5 bases, leaving 10 bases between the germline ends. The CDR3 has 14 amino acids. Germline CDR1 and CDR2: MNHEY and SMNVEV (reference sequence). The CDR3 coding sequence is TGTGCCAGCAGTTTACGTGGGGTCGACAATGAGCAGTTCTTC. Translation: CASSLRGVDNEQFF.

This clone was counted a single time. Additional DNA sequences in this sample encode the identical CDR3. V usage is TRBV18 and J usage is TRBJ2-7, with D tentatively TRBD1 (5 bases). Germline assignment: CDR1 KGHSH and CDR2 LQKENI. V lost 3 bases, J lost 2 bases, and 8 bases lay in between. This CDR3 comprises 13 residues. The chain's CDR3 is CASSPGRAYEQYF. The CDR3 nucleotides are TGTGCCAGCTCACCGGGCAGGGCCTACGAGCAGTACTTC.

The CDR3 here is CASSWPGTVNTEAFF. DNA of the CDR3: TGTGCCAGCAGCTGGCCCGGGACAGTGAACACTGAAGCTTTCTTT. V and J are TRBV5-4 and TRBJ1-1; 7 bases are shared with TRBD1. Per the germline V gene, CDR1 is SGHNT and CDR2 is YYREEE (reference sequence). This CDR3 contains 15 residues. V gave up 3 bases and J gave up 0 bases; unmatched junction bases: 5. The entire variable domain, with the rest obtained from reference TRBV5-4 and TRBJ1-1, is as follows: ETGVTQSPTHLIKTRGQQVTLRCSSQSGHNTVSWYQQALGQGPQFIFQYYREEENGRGNFPPRFSGLQFPNYSSELNVNALELDDSALYLCASSWPGTVNTEAFFGQGTRLTVV.

This chain uses TRBV6-6 with TRBJ2-1, with TRBD2 matching 9 bases. J was trimmed by 5 bases and V by 2 bases; bases with no gene match: 4. CDR1 MNHNY and CDR2 SVGAGI come from the germline V gene (reference sequence). The CDR3 is 15 residues long. CDR3 DNA sequence: TGTGCCAGCAGTTACGTGCGGGAGGGCCACAATGAGCAGTTCTTC. It specifies CASSYVREGHNEQFF.

V gene TRBV7-9 combines with J gene TRBJ2-6; D unresolved. The ends were cut back, 6 bases at V and 0 bases at J, with 9 bases in the middle. Germline assignment: CDR1 SEHNR and CDR2 FQNEAQ (reference sequence). The CDR3 sequence is 15 residues long. CDR3 coding DNA: TGTGCCAGCAGACCCGCCCTCTCTGGGGCCAACGTCCTGACTTTC. This sequence encodes CASRPALSGANVLTF.

The chain recombines TRBV19 with TRBJ2-7; either TRBD1 or TRBD2 may supply D (5 bases each). Germline CDR1 is LNHDA and CDR2 is SQIVND (reference sequence). Trimming took 4 bases from V and 3 from J, leaving 16 bases between them. The CDR3 has 15 residues. Here the CDR3 DNA reads TGTGCCAGTAGTAAACAGACCGGGACGGACTACGAGCAGTACTTC. Translation gives CASSKQTGTDYEQYF.

V gene TRBV7-2 combines with J gene TRBJ1-5; TRBD1 agrees at 11 bases. CDR3 length: 19 amino acids. Germline V gene lookup returns CDR1 SGHTA and CDR2 FQGNSA. Trimming cost V 2 bases and J 1 base; bases outside gene matches: 10. Written as DNA, the CDR3 is TGTGCCAGCAGCTTACCGCGGACAGGGGGCGCGTGGAGCAATCAGCCCCAGCATTTT. It is translated as CASSLPRTGGAWSNQPQHF.